This entry lists 8 T cell receptor beta chains sequenced from one sample in a study of blood T cell repertoires in COVID-19. Sequencing was performed with immunoSEQ multiplex PCR; in TCRdb, only in-frame clones are kept and a portion is missing. The table lists around 300,000 clones, around 85% of them singletons, with around 10% in the top ten. The sequenced sample consisted of peripheral blood. These receptors originate from a woman aged 65 to 85 with acute or convalescent COVID-19.

The chain links TRBV29-1 to TRBJ1-4; D uncertain. This CDR3 comprises 11 residues. Looked up from germline, CDR1 is SQVTM and CDR2 is ANQGSEA. V was cut by 1 base and J by 7 bases, with 4 bases left in between. DNA of the CDR3: TGCAGCGTTGAAGGGGCTGAAAAACTGTTTTTT. Its protein is CSVEGAEKLFF.

The chain is built from TRBV14 and TRBJ2-4; TRBD2 aligns across 16 bases. Germline CDR1 reads SGHDN; CDR2 reads FVKESK. The CDR3 length is 16 residues. Trimming took 4 bases from V and 9 from J; bases not matched to a gene: 6. CDR3 protein: CASSPGLAGGQLIQYF. The CDR3 DNA sequence: TGTGCCAGCAGCCCGGGACTAGCGGGAGGGCAACTCATTCAGTACTTC.

The chain combines TRBV4-1 with TRBJ2-5; 9 bases line up with TRBD2. V lost 1 base to trimming and J lost 3 bases; unmatched junction nucleotides: 9. Germline V gives CDR1 MGHRA, CDR2 YSYEKL. The CDR3 runs 17 residues. CDR3 protein: CASSQAPRGGAEETQYF. CDR3 DNA sequence: TGCGCCAGCAGCCAAGCCCCGCGGGGGGGGGCGGAAGAGACCCAGTACTTC.

CDR3 residues: CASSSNPGTGNTIYF. Written as DNA, the CDR3 is TGTGCCAGCAGCTCTAACCCCGGGACTGGAAACACCATATATTTT. This chain joins TRBV5-6 and TRBJ1-3; the D is unclear. Between the trimmed V and J ends, which lost 3 bases and 2 bases, there was a span of 12 bases. Germline lookup yields CDR1 SGHDT and CDR2 YYEEEE. CDR3 size: 15 residues.

A word on this clone: Other DNA sequences in this sample translate to the same CDR3. The J gene is TRBJ1-1, the V gene TRBV12-3 or TRBV12-4; no definite D call. V lost 1 base, J lost 4 bases, and 7 bases lay in between. This CDR3 comprises 13 residues. This CDR3 reads CASSLGGSTEAFF. The CDR3 bases are TGTGCCAGCAGTTTAGGCGGGAGCACTGAAGCTTTCTTT.

Written as DNA, the CDR3 is TGCAGCGCTGTGGGCTTTACCGACAATGAGCAGTTCTTC. It translates to CSAVGFTDNEQFF. V is TRBV29-1 and J is TRBJ2-1, with D unclear. Germline V gives CDR1 SQVTM, CDR2 ANQGSEA. Trimming stripped 7 bases from V and 5 bases from J, with 15 bases between. The CDR3 totals 13 residues.

This clone was recorded a few times. The V and J genes are TRBV6-5 and TRBJ2-3; no definite D call. V was cut by 6 bases and J by 8 bases, with 9 bases left in between. The CDR3 is 11 residues long. Germline V CDR1 and CDR2: MNHEY, SVGAGI. CDR3 in DNA: TGTGCCAGCAGCTCCGGTCGTACGCAGTATTTT. Amino acid sequence: CASSSGRTQYF.

The V call is TRBV5-1, the J call TRBJ1-2, with 11 bases aligning to TRBD1. V was clipped by 3 bases and J by 8 bases; unmatched bases: 3. The length of the CDR3 is 13 residues. Per the germline V gene, CDR1 is SGHRS and CDR2 is YFSETQ. The CDR3 protein is CASSSGQGAGYTF. The CDR3 DNA follows: TGCGCCAGCAGCTCCGGACAGGGGGCAGGCTACACCTTC.